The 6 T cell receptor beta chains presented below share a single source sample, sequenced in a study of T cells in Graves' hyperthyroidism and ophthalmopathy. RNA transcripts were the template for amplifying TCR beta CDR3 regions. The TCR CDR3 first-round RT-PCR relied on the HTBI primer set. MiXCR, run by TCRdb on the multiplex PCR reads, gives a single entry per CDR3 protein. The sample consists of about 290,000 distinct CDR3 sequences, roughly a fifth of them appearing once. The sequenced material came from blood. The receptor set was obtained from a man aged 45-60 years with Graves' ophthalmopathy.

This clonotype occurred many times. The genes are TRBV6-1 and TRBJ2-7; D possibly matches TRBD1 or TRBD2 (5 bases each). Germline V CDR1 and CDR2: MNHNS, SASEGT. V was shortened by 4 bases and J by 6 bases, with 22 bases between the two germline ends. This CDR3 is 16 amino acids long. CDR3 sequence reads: CASSGSLFGAPGEQYF. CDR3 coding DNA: TGTGCCAGCAGTGGTAGCCTCTTCGGGGCGCCGGGCGAGCAGTACTTC.

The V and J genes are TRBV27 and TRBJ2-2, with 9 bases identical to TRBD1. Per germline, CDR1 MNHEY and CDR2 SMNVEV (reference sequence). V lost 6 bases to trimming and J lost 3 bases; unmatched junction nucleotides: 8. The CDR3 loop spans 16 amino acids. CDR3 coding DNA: TGTGCCAGCAGGACACTCAGGACAGGGGACACCGGGGAGCTGTTTTTT. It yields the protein CASRTLRTGDTGELFF.

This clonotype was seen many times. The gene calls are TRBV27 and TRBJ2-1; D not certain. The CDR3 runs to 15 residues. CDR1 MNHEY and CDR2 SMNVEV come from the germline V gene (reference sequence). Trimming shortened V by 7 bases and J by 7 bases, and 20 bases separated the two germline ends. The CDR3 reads CASNLDESPINEQFF. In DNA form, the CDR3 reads TGTGCCAGCAACCTGGACGAAAGCCCCATAAATGAGCAGTTCTTC.

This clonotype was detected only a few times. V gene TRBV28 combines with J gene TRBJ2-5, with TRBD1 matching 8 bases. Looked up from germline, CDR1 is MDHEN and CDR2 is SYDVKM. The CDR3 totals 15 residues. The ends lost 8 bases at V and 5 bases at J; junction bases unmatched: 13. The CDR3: CASDGETGAGETQYF. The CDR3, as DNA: TGTGCCAGCGACGGCGAGACAGGGGCGGGGGAGACCCAGTACTTC.

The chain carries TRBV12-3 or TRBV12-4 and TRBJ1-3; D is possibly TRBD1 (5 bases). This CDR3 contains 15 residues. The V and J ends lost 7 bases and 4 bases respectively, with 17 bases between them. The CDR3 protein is CASIPQGREGNTIYF. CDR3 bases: TGTGCCAGCATCCCTCAGGGAAGGGAGGGAAACACCATATATTTT.

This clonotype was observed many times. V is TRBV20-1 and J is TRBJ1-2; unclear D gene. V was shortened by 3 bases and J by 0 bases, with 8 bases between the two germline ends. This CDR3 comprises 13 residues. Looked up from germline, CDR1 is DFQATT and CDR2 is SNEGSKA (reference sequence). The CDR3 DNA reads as TGCAGTGCTAGGACGGTAGCTAACTATGGCTACACCTTC. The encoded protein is CSARTVANYGYTF.